Listed here are 18 T cell receptor beta chains from one sample, sequenced in a study of blood T cell repertoires in COVID-19. Sequencing used immunoSEQ multiplex PCR; TCRdb keeps in-frame clones, though not all of them. The table includes some 250,000 clones, 86% detected once. Sequencing was done on a sample of peripheral blood. The receptors stem from a man in his sixties with acute or convalescent COVID-19.

V gene TRBV7-2 combines with J gene TRBJ2-5, with 8 bases matching TRBD2. J was trimmed by 5 bases and V by 1 base; bases with no gene match: 6. Germline assignment: CDR1 SGHTA and CDR2 FQGNSA. The CDR3 is made up of 15 amino acids. The DNA of the CDR3 is TGTGCCAGCAGCTTAGACAGCGGGAGATACGAGACCCAGTACTTC. The encoded protein is CASSLDSGRYETQYF. The whole variable domain, filled in from reference TRBV7-2 and TRBJ2-5, reads GAGVSQSPSNKVTEKGKDVELRCDPISGHTALYWYRQSLGQGLEFLIYFQGNSAPDKSGLPSDRFSAERTGGSVSTLTIQRTQQEDSAVYLCASSLDSGRYETQYFGPGTRLLVL.

The chain joins TRBV11-2 to TRBJ2-1; 8 positions agree with TRBD1. Germline values: CDR1 SGHAT, CDR2 FQNNGV. The V gene end was trimmed by 2 bases and the J gene end by 9 bases; junction bases not matched to a gene: 9. The length of the CDR3 is 15 residues. The CDR3 region is CASSLIRQGIGEQFF. The CDR3 bases are TGTGCCAGCAGCTTAATAAGACAGGGGATCGGTGAGCAGTTCTTC.

The chain uses TRBV5-1 and TRBJ1-6, with unresolved D. Germline V gene data show CDR1 as SGHRS and CDR2 as YFSETQ. The CDR3 has 14 amino acids. V was clipped by 1 base and J by 6 bases, with 8 bases between them. The CDR3 DNA is TGCGCCAGCAGCTTGTCGCAGGTTAATTCACCCCTCCACTTT. Protein: CASSLSQVNSPLHF.

The chain couples TRBV6-2 or TRBV6-3 to TRBJ2-7, with 8 bases identical to TRBD1. CDR3 length: 13 amino acids. Looked up from germline, CDR1 is MNHEY and CDR2 is SVGEGT. Trimming at V came to 5 bases and at J to 7 bases, leaving 7 bases not matched to a gene. The CDR3: CASSNGQGREQYF. CDR3 DNA sequence: TGTGCCAGCAGTAACGGACAGGGACGGGAGCAGTACTTC.

The chain is built from TRBV6-5 and TRBJ2-5, with 12 bases identical to TRBD2. The germline V gene encodes CDR1 MNHEY and CDR2 SVGAGI. V lost 6 bases and J lost 7; bases outside the gene matches: 9. This CDR3 is built from 15 residues. CDR3 region: CASSPLAGGGLTQYF. Here the CDR3 DNA reads TGTGCCAGCAGCCCACTAGCGGGAGGCGGGCTGACCCAGTACTTC.

The chain recombines TRBV23-1 with TRBJ1-1; D perhaps matches TRBD1 (5 bases). Being an ORF, TRBV23-1 has a function that is uncertain. V gave up 4 bases and J gave up 1 base, with 13 bases separating them. The CDR3 is made up of 15 amino acids. The CDR3 sequence is CASSPRGGKNTEAFF. CDR3 DNA sequence: TGCGCCAGCAGTCCACGCGGGGGTAAGAACACTGAAGCTTTCTTT.

The chain recombines TRBV19 with TRBJ2-2; the match to TRBD1 covers 9 bases. After removal of 1 base from V and 6 bases from J, the junction contained 6 bases not matched to a gene. Germline values: CDR1 LNHDA, CDR2 SQIVND (reference sequence). The CDR3 has 16 residues. The CDR3 nucleotides read TGTGCCAGTAGTATAGCACAGGGGGCGATTTCCGGGGAGCTGTTTTTT. This translates into CASSIAQGAISGELFF.

The CDR3 coding sequence is TGTGCCAGCTCCCCCGGGACAGGGGACCTCTACGAGCAGTACTTC. It is translated as CASSPGTGDLYEQYF. The chain is built from TRBV18 and TRBJ2-7; 10 nucleotides align to TRBD1. The CDR3 runs 15 residues. Germline CDR1 reads KGHSH; CDR2 reads LQKENI. V lost 6 bases to trimming and J lost 3 bases; unmatched junction nucleotides: 8.

The gene calls are TRBV10-2 and TRBJ1-5; TRBD1 matches at 11 bases. The CDR3 sequence is 15 residues long. V lost 4 bases to trimming and J lost 4 bases; unmatched junction nucleotides: 3. Germline V CDR1 and CDR2: WSHSY, SAAADI. CDR3 nucleotides: TGCGCCAGCAGTGGGGGGGACAGGGGGAATCAGCCCCAGCATTTT. Translated, it gives CASSGGDRGNQPQHF.

The table lists this clone with a few counts. The chain uses TRBV5-1 and TRBJ2-1; 10 nucleotides line up with TRBD1. The CDR3 is made up of 17 amino acids. The V and J ends lost 6 bases and 6 bases, in that order; junction bases with no gene match: 15. Germline V CDR1 and CDR2: SGHRS, YFSETQ. CDR3 bases: TGCGCCAGCACGCTACAAACCGGGACAGGGGCGTCCAATGAGCAGTTCTTC. Encoded protein: CASTLQTGTGASNEQFF.

The chain employs TRBV6-2 or TRBV6-3 and TRBJ2-5; D perhaps matches TRBD2 (6 bases). Germline lookup yields CDR1 MNHEY and CDR2 SVGEGT. CDR3 size: 19 residues. V gave up 4 bases and J gave up 0 bases, with 24 bases separating them. This CDR3 reads CASSSPGGLADWYQETQYF. For the CDR3, the DNA is TGTGCCAGCAGTTCCCCCGGGGGTTTGGCAGATTGGTACCAAGAGACCCAGTACTTC.

The chain is built from TRBV6-1 and TRBJ2-4, with D tentatively TRBD1 (6 bases). V dropped 4 bases and J dropped 1 base, with 17 bases sitting between them. The CDR3 is 17 residues long. The germline V gene encodes CDR1 MNHNS and CDR2 SASEGT. CDR3 protein: CASSVRSGVGAKNIQYF. CDR3 in DNA: TGTGCCAGCAGTGTAAGGTCAGGGGTAGGGGCCAAAAACATTCAGTACTTC.

The rearrangement joins TRBV7-3 to TRBJ2-7, with 8 positions matching TRBD2. Per the germline V gene, CDR1 is SGHTA and CDR2 is FQGTGA. With V trimmed by 5 bases and J by 2 bases, 8 bases remained unmatched. The CDR3 is 15 amino acids. In nucleotides, the CDR3 is TGTGCCAGCAGCAAACAAGCGGGAGCGACCTACGAGCAGTACTTC. It encodes CASSKQAGATYEQYF.

V usage is TRBV20-1 and J usage is TRBJ2-1, with D hard to call. Germline CDR1 DFQATT, CDR2 SNEGSKA (reference sequence). The CDR3 is made up of 11 amino acids. The V end lost 2 bases, the J end lost 10 bases, and 9 bases lay between the germline ends. The CDR3 DNA reads as TGCAGTGCTAGACCGTCCGAGGAGCAGTTCTTC. It specifies CSARPSEEQFF.

V is TRBV27 and J is TRBJ2-7, with TRBD2 matching 12 bases. Germline V gene sequence: CDR1 MNHEY, CDR2 SMNVEV (reference sequence). V was pared by 3 bases and J by 6 bases, with 6 bases of the junction left unmatched. The CDR3 has 15 amino acids. CDR3 sequence (DNA): TGTGCCAGCAGTTTTCTAGCGGGAGGGCCCAGCGAGCAGTACTTC. It is translated as CASSFLAGGPSEQYF.

The chain has TRBV6-5 and TRBJ1-5; TRBD1 matches 7 bases. V gave up 8 bases and J gave up 5 bases; unmatched junction bases: 3. Germline V gene lookup returns CDR1 MNHEY and CDR2 SVGAGI. The CDR3 runs 12 residues. As DNA, the CDR3 is TGTGCCAGCCGACAGGGCTATCAGCCCCAGCATTTT. Amino acid sequence: CASRQGYQPQHF.

This chain connects TRBV7-3 to TRBJ2-7; the D gene is possibly TRBD1 (5 bases). The CDR3 extends over 13 amino acids. The V gene lost 2 bases and the J gene lost 7 bases, with 12 bases spanning the gap. The V gene's germline CDR1 is SGHTA and CDR2 FQGTGA. CDR3 amino acids: CASSLWPQGEQYF. The DNA of the CDR3 is TGTGCCAGCAGCTTATGGCCTCAGGGTGAGCAGTACTTC. The variable domain in full, with the rest retrieved from reference TRBV7-3 and TRBJ2-7, is GAGVSQTPSNKVTEKGKYVELRCDPISGHTALYWYRQSLGQGPEFLIYFQGTGAADDSGLPNDRFFAVRPEGSVSTLKIQRTERGDSAVYLCASSLWPQGEQYFGPGTRLTVT.

This clone was seen only once. V is TRBV6-2 or TRBV6-3 and J is TRBJ1-2; D not resolved. The length of the CDR3 is 13 residues. In germline, CDR1 is MNHEY, CDR2 SVGEGT. The V end lost 5 bases, the J end lost 5 bases, and 12 bases lay between the germline ends. The CDR3 DNA reads as TGTGCCAGCAGTGACCGGGTTTTTTATGGCTACACCTTC. Amino acid sequence: CASSDRVFYGYTF.